This T cell receptor (beta chain) was recovered during a study of identical twins. All donors were healthy Caucasians. Template switching introduced a universal primer site, and the cDNA bore unique molecular identifiers. TCRdb redid the calling of the 5' RACE reads with MiXCR, one entry per CDR3 protein. The sample yields some 460,000 distinct CDR3 sequences, 13% to 15% seen once. Notes on the study in general: Whereas memory repertoires showed no such difference, abundant cord blood beta clonotypes carried fewer insertions.

CDR3 length: 16 residues. The germline V gene encodes CDR1 MNHEY and CDR2 SVGAGI. Trimming pared 0 bases from V and 0 bases from J, leaving 8 bases between. The sample holds a few counts of this clonotype. Its antigen is undetermined. The same sample was also studied in work on yellow fever vaccine responses in identical twins.

This TCR was sampled from a woman younger than 30 in good health. What was sequenced was CD4+ T cells sorted from blood. The chain combines TRBV6-5 with TRBJ1-4; the D is unclear. The CDR3 nucleotides are TGTGCCAGCAGTTACTCGTCCGGAGCAACTAATGAAAAACTGTTTTTT. Protein: CASSYSSGATNEKLFF.